This entry features one T cell receptor (beta chain) sequence. Its target antigen remains unknown. Per-nucleotide qualities are absent, and no much larger clonotype sits a single base away. Including the terminal cysteine and phenylalanine, the CDR3 comprises 18 residues. Only the CDR3 DNA is retained, 54 bases long and in frame from the first base. Based on the germline V gene, the CDR1 and CDR2 sequences are MDHEN and SYDVKM. Trimming takes 1 base from V and 2 bases from J, and the germline ends sit 20 bases apart. In total, around 600 healthy bone marrow donors made up the cohort. At the time of sampling, every cohort member was nominally healthy, though immune exposures that went unrecorded were likely present. The donor tested CMV seropositive and was one of the 289 seropositive cohort members. A peripheral blood sample was collected from each donor, and TCR beta sequencing was performed on peripheral blood mononuclear cells. Genomic DNA was extracted from the blood cell samples with the Qiagen DNeasy Blood Extraction Kit.

This entry comes from a study of cytomegalovirus exposure and HLA in healthy donors (dated by TCRdb to the late 2010s). About the investigation overall: In an earlier analysis of about 560 of the donors, about 260 Gb of sequence data and 100 million or so unique TCR beta sequences from about 190 million T cells were reported. To study patterns of TCR occurrence, a later analysis re-analyzed previously published TCR beta repertoires from 600 to 750 donors and added high-resolution HLA genotyping. Of the roughly 430 genotyped donors, around 81% fell in the genetic ancestry cluster associated with self-reported Caucasian donors. Typing coverage differed by locus: A, B, C, DRB1 and DQB1 were typed in about 620-640 donors, DQA1 in approximately 520, DPA1 in over 600, and DPB1 in just under 490. Class I and class II HLA loci were covered by the typing at four-digit resolution. Several DR-DQ haplotypes were handled as single units for association and clustering, since linkage in the cohort was strong. The study combined high-throughput TCR immunosequencing, statistical association of individual TCRs with disease status, and machine learning to predict cytomegalovirus infection status. The study was designed to test whether signatures of past pathogen exposure could be identified by cataloging public T cell receptors. In an earlier analysis of roughly 540 of the donors, high-throughput TCR beta sequencing was used to judge whether each TCR beta V gene segment behaved as functional or pseudogenic. Approximately 310 gigabases of sequencing data and 70 million to 85 million unique TCR sequences were included in an early release covering 500 to 750 HLA-typed donors. Every discovery cohort repertoire had been produced on one sequencing platform. In addition to the first cohort of 666 subjects, a separate validation cohort of approximately 110 different subjects was used. Across approximately 420 genotyped donors of the cohort, an average of approximately 200,000 unique TCR beta nucleotide sequences per donor were sequenced, and approximately 19% of those sequences were non-productive. Donor age, sex, ethnicity and CMV serostatus were collected together with the repertoire data. The later analysis used no new phenotypic data to find candidate immune exposures, relying instead on TCR beta sequences and their occurrence across donors. Using immunosequencing, the study profiled T cell repertoires from around 680 subjects and related those repertoires to cytomegalovirus serostatus. A later genetic analysis used genome-wide SNP genotypes for 398 of the 666 donors, treating that subset as a discovery cohort. Paper-wide results and their limitations: Compared with the roughly 600-donor mean, donors in an Asian-associated ancestry cluster had fewer N-insertions in productive TCRs, according to a later genetic analysis. A few of the identified cytomegalovirus-associated TCR beta chains were confirmed in vitro to be specific for cytomegalovirus antigens. A further reported finding was that TCR beta sequences accurately predicted the HLA-A and HLA-B alleles for most subjects in the first cohort. Only TCR beta chains were sequenced in this cohort, and the absence of alpha or paired-chain data limited detectable features. While some public TCRs were present in many individuals, most TCR sequences turned up only very rarely across donors. The earlier analysis of around 600 of the donors excluded roughly 17 rarely observed V segments, including chromosome 9 orphons, because counts were too low. In the study, 150 to 200 TCR beta chains were listed as associated with cytomegalovirus. A cluster of highly shared sequence variants was judged likely to be a technical artifact of the sequencing pipeline. In a later analysis, most CMV-associated TCR beta chains were found to appear HLA-restricted, with HLA associations seemingly driven largely by CMV exposure. Immune exposure information for the cohort was limited to CMV serostatus. In a later analysis, about 17,000 TCR beta sequences were associated with specific HLA alleles at a false discovery rate of 0.05. Presence/absence analyses assumed roughly uniform sequencing depth across donors, an assumption that may not hold. Because the 87-base-pair reads could not distinguish some IMGT-functional V segments, including TRBV6-2 and TRBV6-3, those segments were excluded. A later analysis reported that several top co-occurrence clusters appeared linked to parvovirus B19, influenza, CMV and Epstein-Barr virus. HLA typing was unavailable for some donors at each locus, so association tests used only the typed subset. In a later analysis, HLA-associated TCR beta chains were found to be more clonally expanded and to have lower generation probabilities than equally common non-associated chains. The classifier was reported to diagnose cytomegalovirus status with high specificity and sensitivity in both the original and validation cohorts. The authors suggested that the approach could potentially be generalized to other disease states and immunological phenotypes. In a later analysis, the rate of TCR association differed among HLA loci, with DRB1 alleles having the most associated TCRs and HLA-C alleles having the fewest. In an earlier analysis of some 540 of the donors, most TCR beta V segments appeared in productive rearrangements about 90% or about 30% of the time, broadly matching IMGT annotations. Linkage disequilibrium might explain the correlated functional status among segregating V segments, but an unknown experimental factor could not be ruled out. Assigning TCR associations to individual alleles was difficult when HLA alleles, especially DR and DQ, strongly co-occurred. V-gene and J-gene trimming of TCR beta chains was associated with a missense DCLRE1C variant in a later genetic analysis, and the association was replicated in an independent cohort.

Library creation used the immunoSEQ multiplex PCR assay. The multiplex PCR relied on a mix of 60 forward primers for TCR Vbeta segments and 13 reverse primers for TCR Jbeta segments. The CDR3 region of rearranged TCR beta genes was amplified from genomic DNA by a multiplex PCR assay. The amplified TCR beta libraries were sequenced on the Illumina HiSeq System as 87-base-pair reads. On the authors' methods: Across the 640 or so repertoires, a later analysis counted 75 million to 90 million unique TCR beta chains, approximately 12 million of which were shared by at least two donors. To remove PCR and sequencing errors, raw reads were error-corrected and collapsed into unique sequences using a nearest-neighbor algorithm that merged closely related sequences. To assign V, D and J gene segments, CDR3 sequences were aligned to IMGT reference sequences. For a sequence to be retained, a match of at least six nucleotides to both a V gene segment and a J gene segment was required. Rearrangements were called productive when the CDR3 lacked stop codons and stayed in frame with V and J; all others were non-productive. CDR3 was defined by IMGT convention, running from the second conserved V-encoded cysteine to the conserved J-encoded phenylalanine. Sequences without an unambiguous match to a single V gene segment were excluded from the earlier analysis of a few hundred of the donors. An earlier analysis of approximately 590 of the donors called V segments functional above 56.7% productive rearrangements and segregating when the between-donor standard deviation exceeded 5%. A statistical classification framework was built to diagnose cytomegalovirus status from the catalog of TCR beta chain sequences. In a later analysis, V and J genes were assigned by comparing TCR nucleotide sequences against IMGT/GENE-DB human TR gene sequences. Using the TCRdist pipeline, a later analysis assigned CDR3 sequences along with most-parsimonious VDJ recombination scenarios. In a later analysis, each TCR beta chain was defined by its CDR3 amino acid sequence together with its V-gene family, and reads without a unique V-gene family were excluded. As a way to deal with suspected cross-contamination and a sequencing artifact, a later analysis dropped hundreds of nucleotide sequences that were highly shared and had low generation probability. In a later analysis, a clonal expansion index for each public chain was calculated from normalized within-repertoire ranks of inferred template counts. A later analysis computed generation probabilities with a VDJ recombination model fitted to out-of-frame rearrangements, and checked the results against IGoR. In a later analysis, hypergeometric tests were used to score TCR-TCR, TCR-HLA and TCR-CMV co-occurrence, with a repertoire-size bias correction applied to TCR pairs. A later analysis estimated false discovery rates by permuting HLA or CMV assignments 20 times. A later analysis grouped co-occurring TCRs with DBSCAN, adding TCRdist sequence similarity when clustering within HLA-allele-positive subsets. Repertoires with fewer than 30,000 or more than 120,000 public chains, plus five repertoires with anomalous nucleotide sharing, were excluded from co-occurrence clustering. This is the immuneACCESS table as TCRdb keeps it, with only in-frame sequences that have V and J called. A part of the clones is gone; compared with another copy, unresolved V genes explain less than half, and the rest is unexplained. That table gives V, J and clone size, and the DNA gave D and trimming. Within this sample are over 150,000 clones, with over 80% of them counted one time only. About 1.6% of the sample lies in the top ten.

The chain uses TRBV28 and TRBJ1-2; the D gene remains uncertain. This TCR was sampled from a girl aged 10-17 years in good health and CMV-seropositive. The sample was PBMCs. The DNA sequence is given as TGTGCCAGCAGTTTATATTGGAATTTGCGGGAATTGAACTATGGCTACACCTTC. Its translation is CASSLYWNLRELNYGYTF.